One and the same sample provided the 5 T cell receptor beta chains below, sequenced in a study of identical twins. In TCRdb, the 5' RACE reads were re-called with MiXCR into one record per CDR3 protein. Of approximately 230,000 distinct CDR3 sequences in the sample, 6.5% were seen once. The sample also formed part of further work on T cells expressing NK-cell markers.

The sample consisted of CD8+ T cells sorted from blood. The receptors originated from a woman between 18 and 29 years old in good health.

In this sample, this clonotype turned up many times. The V gene is TRBV12-3 or TRBV12-4, the J gene TRBJ2-7; 11 nucleotides agree with TRBD2. V lost 3 bases and J lost 4; bases outside the gene matches: 5. The CDR3 is 15 amino acids. The CDR3 bases are TGTGCCAGCAGTTTTGCGACTAGCGGGACGTACGAGCAGTACTTC. Translating it yields CASSFATSGTYEQYF.

This clonotype was counted only a few times. J is TRBJ1-1 and V is TRBV9; no reliable D call. The CDR3 length is 13 residues. Trimming removed 4 bases at V and 0 bases at J, with 7 bases between. Germline V gene sequence: CDR1 SGDLS, CDR2 YYNGEE. The CDR3 sequence: CASSRGMNTEAFF. CDR3 sequence (DNA): TGTGCCAGCAGCCGAGGGATGAACACTGAAGCTTTCTTT.

This chain uses TRBV20-1 with TRBJ2-1; D is perhaps TRBD1 or TRBD2 (7 bases each). The CDR3 has 15 amino acids. The V end lost 0 bases, the J end lost 8 bases, and 17 bases lay between the germline ends. Germline V gene lookup returns CDR1 DFQATT and CDR2 SNEGSKA (reference sequence). The DNA for the CDR3 is TGCAGTGCTAGAGATCAGGGGGAGGGCGTCCATGAGCAGTTCTTC. Protein product: CSARDQGEGVHEQFF.

This clonotype was found many times. The genes are TRBV9 and TRBJ2-7, with D possibly TRBD2 on 6 matching bases. V was trimmed by 2 bases and J by 2 bases, leaving 11 bases between them. Germline CDR1 and CDR2: SGDLS and YYNGEE. This CDR3 is 14 amino acids long. This chain's CDR3 is CASSVGTSTYEQYF. The CDR3 nucleotides are TGTGCCAGCAGCGTGGGGACTTCTACCTACGAGCAGTACTTC.

This clonotype was counted only a few times. The chain is built from TRBV15 and TRBJ2-4; D possibly matches TRBD1 or TRBD2 (5 bases each). The ends were cut back, 0 bases at V and 0 bases at J, with 9 bases in the middle. The CDR3 covers 16 residues. The germline gives CDR1 LNHNV, CDR2 YYDKDF (reference sequence). The CDR3 sequence: CATSREGTIAKNIQYF. The CDR3 nucleotides are TGTGCCACCAGCAGAGAAGGGACGATAGCCAAAAACATTCAGTACTTC.